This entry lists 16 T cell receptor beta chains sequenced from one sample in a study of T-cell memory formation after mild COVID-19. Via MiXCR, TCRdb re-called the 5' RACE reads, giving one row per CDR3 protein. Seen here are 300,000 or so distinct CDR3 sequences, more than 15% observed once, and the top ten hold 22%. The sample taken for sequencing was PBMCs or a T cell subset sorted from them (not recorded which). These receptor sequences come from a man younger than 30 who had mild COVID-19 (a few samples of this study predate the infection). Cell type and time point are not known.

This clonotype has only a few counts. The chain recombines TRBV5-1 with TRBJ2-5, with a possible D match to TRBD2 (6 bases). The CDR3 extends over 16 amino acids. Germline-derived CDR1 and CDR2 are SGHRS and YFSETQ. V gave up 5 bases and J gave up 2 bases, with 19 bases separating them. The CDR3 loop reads CASSQTVGGNQETQYF. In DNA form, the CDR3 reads TGCGCCAGCAGTCAAACGGTGGGGGGAAATCAAGAGACCCAGTACTTC.

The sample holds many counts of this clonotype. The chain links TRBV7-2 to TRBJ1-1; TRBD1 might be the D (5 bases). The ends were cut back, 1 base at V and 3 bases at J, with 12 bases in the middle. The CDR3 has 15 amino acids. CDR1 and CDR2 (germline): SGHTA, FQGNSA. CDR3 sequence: CASSLVGGAYTEAFF. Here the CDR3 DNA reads TGTGCCAGCAGCTTAGTTGGAGGGGCCTACACTGAAGCTTTCTTT. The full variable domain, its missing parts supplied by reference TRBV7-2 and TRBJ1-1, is GAGVSQSPSNKVTEKGKDVELRCDPISGHTALYWYRQSLGQGLEFLIYFQGNSAPDKSGLPSDRFSAERTGGSVSTLTIQRTQQEDSAVYLCASSLVGGAYTEAFFGQGTRLTVV.

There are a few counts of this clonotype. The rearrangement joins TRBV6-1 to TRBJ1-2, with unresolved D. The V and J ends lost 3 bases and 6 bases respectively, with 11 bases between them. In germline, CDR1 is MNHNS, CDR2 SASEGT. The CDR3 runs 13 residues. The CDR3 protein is CASSDSWVHGYTF. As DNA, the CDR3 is TGTGCCAGCAGTGATTCCTGGGTACATGGCTACACCTTC.

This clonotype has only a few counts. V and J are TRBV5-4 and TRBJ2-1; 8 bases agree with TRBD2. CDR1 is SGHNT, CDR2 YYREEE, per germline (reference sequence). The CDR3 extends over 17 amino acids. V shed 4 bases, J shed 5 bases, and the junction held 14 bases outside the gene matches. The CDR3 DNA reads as TGTGCCAGCAGCCGATCCGAGATAGCGGGGTTGGACAATGAGCAGTTCTTC. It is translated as CASSRSEIAGLDNEQFF. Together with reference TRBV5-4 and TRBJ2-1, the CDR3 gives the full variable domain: ETGVTQSPTHLIKTRGQQVTLRCSSQSGHNTVSWYQQALGQGPQFIFQYYREEENGRGNFPPRFSGLQFPNYSSELNVNALELDDSALYLCASSRSEIAGLDNEQFFGPGTRLTVL.

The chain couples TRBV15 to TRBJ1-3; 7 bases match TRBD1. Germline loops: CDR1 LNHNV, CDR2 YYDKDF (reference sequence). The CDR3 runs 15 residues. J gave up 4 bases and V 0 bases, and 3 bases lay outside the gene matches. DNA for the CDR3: TGTGCCACCAGCAGAGATCGGACAGGAGGAAACACCATATATTTT. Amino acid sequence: CATSRDRTGGNTIYF.

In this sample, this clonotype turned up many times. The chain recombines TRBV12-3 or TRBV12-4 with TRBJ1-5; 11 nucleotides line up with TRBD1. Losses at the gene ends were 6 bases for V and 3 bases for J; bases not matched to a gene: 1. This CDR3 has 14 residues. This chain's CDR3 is CASRGQGDNQPQHF. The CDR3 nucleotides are TGTGCCAGCAGGGGACAGGGGGACAATCAGCCCCAGCATTTT.

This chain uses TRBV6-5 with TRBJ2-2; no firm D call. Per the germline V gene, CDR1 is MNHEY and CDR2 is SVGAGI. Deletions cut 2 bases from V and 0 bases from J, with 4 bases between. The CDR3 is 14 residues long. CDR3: CASSYGPNTGELFF. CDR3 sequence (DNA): TGTGCCAGCAGTTACGGCCCGAACACCGGGGAGCTGTTTTTT.

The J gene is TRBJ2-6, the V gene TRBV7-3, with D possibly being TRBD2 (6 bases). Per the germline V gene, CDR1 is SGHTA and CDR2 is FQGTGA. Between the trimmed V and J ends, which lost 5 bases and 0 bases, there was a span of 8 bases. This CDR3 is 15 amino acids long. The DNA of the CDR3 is TGTGCCAGCAGCACGGGACTCTCTGGGGCCAACGTCCTGACTTTC. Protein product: CASSTGLSGANVLTF.

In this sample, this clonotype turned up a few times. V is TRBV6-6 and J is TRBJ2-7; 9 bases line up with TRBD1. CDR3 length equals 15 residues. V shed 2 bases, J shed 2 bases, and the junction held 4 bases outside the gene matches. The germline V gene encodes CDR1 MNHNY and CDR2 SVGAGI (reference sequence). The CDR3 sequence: CASSYMGQGAYEQYF. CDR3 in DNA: TGTGCCAGCAGTTACATGGGACAGGGAGCCTACGAGCAGTACTTC.

The CDR3 is CASTTLLAGGTDTQYF. CDR3 coding DNA: TGTGCCAGCACAACTTTACTAGCGGGGGGCACAGATACGCAGTATTTT. The chain links TRBV6-1 to TRBJ2-3, with 11 positions matching TRBD2. V shed 7 bases, J shed 1 base, and the junction held 7 bases outside the gene matches. Germline CDR1 MNHNS, CDR2 SASEGT. The CDR3 totals 16 residues.

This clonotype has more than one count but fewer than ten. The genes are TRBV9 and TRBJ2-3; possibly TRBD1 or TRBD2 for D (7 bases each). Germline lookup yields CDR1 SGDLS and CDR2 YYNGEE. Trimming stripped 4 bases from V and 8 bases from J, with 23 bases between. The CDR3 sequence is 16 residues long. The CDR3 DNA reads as TGTGCCAGCAGCACGCGGGACAGCCTGGCGGGGGCTACGCAGTATTTT. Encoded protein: CASSTRDSLAGATQYF. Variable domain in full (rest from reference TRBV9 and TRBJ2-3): DSGVTQTPKHLITATGQRVTLRCSPRSGDLSVYWYQQSLDQGLQFLIQYYNGEERAKGNILERFSAQQFPDLHSELNLSSLELGDSALYFCASSTRDSLAGATQYFGPGTRLTVL.

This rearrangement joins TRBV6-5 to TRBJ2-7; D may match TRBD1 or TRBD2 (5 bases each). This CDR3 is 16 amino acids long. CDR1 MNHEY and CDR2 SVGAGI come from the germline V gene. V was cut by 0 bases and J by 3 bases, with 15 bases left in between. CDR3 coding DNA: TGTGCCAGCAGTTACTCGTGGTCGGGACGGAACTACGAGCAGTACTTC. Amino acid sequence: CASSYSWSGRNYEQYF.

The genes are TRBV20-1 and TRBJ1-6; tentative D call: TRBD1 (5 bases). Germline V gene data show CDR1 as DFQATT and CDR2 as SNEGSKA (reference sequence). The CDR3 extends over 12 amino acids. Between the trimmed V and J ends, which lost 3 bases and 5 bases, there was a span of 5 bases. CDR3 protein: CSARGDNSPLHF. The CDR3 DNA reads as TGCAGTGCTAGGGGGGATAATTCACCCCTCCACTTT.

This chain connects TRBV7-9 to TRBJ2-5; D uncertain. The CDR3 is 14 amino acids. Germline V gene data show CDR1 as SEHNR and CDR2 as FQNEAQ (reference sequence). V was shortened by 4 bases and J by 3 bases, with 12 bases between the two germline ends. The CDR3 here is CASSSNVREETQYF. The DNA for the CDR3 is TGTGCCAGCAGCTCGAACGTAAGAGAAGAGACCCAGTACTTC.

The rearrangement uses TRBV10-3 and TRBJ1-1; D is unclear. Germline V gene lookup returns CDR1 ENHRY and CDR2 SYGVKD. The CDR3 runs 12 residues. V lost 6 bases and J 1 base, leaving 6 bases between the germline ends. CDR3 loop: CAISLKNTEAFF. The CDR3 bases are TGTGCCATCAGCCTCAAGAACACTGAAGCTTTCTTT.

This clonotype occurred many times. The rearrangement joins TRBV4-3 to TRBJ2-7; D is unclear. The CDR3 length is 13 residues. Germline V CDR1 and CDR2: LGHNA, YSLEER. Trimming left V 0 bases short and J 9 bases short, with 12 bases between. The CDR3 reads CASSQEDRTGQYF. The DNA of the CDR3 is TGCGCCAGCAGCCAAGAGGACCGCACGGGGCAGTACTTC.